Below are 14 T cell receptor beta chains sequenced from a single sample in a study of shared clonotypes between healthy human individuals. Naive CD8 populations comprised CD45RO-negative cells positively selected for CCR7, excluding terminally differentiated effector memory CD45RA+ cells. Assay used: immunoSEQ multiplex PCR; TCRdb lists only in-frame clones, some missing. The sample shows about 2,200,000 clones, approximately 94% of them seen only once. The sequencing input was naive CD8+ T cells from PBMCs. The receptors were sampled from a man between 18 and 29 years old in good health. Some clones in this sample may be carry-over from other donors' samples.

The CDR3 DNA reads as TGCGCCAGCAGCCAAGCTCGGACCAGCCCCTACGAGCAGTACTTC. As protein: CASSQARTSPYEQYF. The chain carries TRBV4-3 and TRBJ2-7; the D is unclear. Germline loops: CDR1 LGHNA, CDR2 YSLEER. V shed 1 base and J shed 2 bases, with 12 bases lying between them. This CDR3 is 15 amino acids long.

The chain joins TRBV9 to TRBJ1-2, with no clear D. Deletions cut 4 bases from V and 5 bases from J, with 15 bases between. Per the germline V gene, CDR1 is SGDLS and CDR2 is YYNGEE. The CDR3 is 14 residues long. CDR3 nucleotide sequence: TGTGCCAGCAGCCCTACGGGAGGAGCTTATGGCTACACCTTC. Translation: CASSPTGGAYGYTF.

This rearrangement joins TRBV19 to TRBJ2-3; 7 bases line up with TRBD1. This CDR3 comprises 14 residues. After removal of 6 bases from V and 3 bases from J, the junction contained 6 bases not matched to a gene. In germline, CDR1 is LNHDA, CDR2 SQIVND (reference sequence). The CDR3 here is CASSTGEWTDTQYF. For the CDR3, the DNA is TGTGCCAGTAGCACAGGGGAGTGGACAGATACGCAGTATTTT.

In DNA, the CDR3 is TGTGCCAGCAGCGGACTAGCGAGCTCCTACAATGAGCAGTTCTTC. Translated, it gives CASSGLASSYNEQFF. The chain joins TRBV27 to TRBJ2-1, with 9 bases aligning to TRBD2. Germline loops: CDR1 MNHEY, CDR2 SMNVEV (reference sequence). The CDR3 is 15 amino acids. J gave up 0 bases and V 6 bases, and 3 bases lay outside the gene matches.

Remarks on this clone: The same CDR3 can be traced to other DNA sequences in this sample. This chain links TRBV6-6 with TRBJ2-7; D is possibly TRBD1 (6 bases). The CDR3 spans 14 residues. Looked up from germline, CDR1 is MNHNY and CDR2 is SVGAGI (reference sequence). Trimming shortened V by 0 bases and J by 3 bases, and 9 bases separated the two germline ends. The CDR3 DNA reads TGTGCCAGCAGTTACTCCGAAGGGGGCTACGAGCAGTACTTC. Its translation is CASSYSEGGYEQYF.

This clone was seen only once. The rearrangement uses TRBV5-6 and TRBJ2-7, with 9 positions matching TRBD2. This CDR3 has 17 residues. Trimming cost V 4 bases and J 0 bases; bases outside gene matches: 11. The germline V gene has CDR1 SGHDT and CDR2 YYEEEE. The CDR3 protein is CASSPAGGIDYSYEQYF. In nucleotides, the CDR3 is TGTGCCAGCAGCCCGGCGGGAGGGATTGATTACTCCTACGAGCAGTACTTC.

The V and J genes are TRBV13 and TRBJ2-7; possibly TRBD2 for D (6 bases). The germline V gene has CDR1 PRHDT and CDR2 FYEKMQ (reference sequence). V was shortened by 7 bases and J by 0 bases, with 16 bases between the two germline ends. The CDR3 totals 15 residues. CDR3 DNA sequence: TGTGCCAGCACCTTTACCTCTAGCGCCTCCTACGAGCAGTACTTC. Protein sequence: CASTFTSSASYEQYF.

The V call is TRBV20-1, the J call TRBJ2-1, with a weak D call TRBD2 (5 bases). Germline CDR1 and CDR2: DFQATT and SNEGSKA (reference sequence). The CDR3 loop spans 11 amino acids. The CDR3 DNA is TGCGGACGGGATTCCGGCAATGAGCAGTTCTTC. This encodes CGRDSGNEQFF.

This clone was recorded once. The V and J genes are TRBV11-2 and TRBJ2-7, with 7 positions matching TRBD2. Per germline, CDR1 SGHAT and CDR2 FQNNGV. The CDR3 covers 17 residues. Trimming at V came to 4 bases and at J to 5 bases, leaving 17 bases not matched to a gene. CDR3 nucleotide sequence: TGTGCCAGCAGCTACGTTGTCGGGGCGGGAGAGTTGGACGAGCAGTACTTC. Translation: CASSYVVGAGELDEQYF.

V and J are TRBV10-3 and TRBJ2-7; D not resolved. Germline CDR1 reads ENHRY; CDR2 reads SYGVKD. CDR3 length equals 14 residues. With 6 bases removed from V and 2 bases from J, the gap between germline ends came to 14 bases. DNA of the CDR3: TGTGCCATCAGCCTCGTGCACTCTACCTACGAGCAGTACTTC. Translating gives CAISLVHSTYEQYF.

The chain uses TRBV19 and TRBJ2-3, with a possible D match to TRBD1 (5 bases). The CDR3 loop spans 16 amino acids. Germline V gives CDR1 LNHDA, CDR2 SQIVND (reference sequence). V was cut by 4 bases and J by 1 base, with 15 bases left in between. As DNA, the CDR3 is TGTGCCAGTAGTAGCGACTCGCTCAGGGGCACAGATACGCAGTATTTT. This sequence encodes CASSSDSLRGTDTQYF. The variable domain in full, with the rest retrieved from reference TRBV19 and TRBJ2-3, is DGGITQSPKYLFRKEGQNVTLSCEQNLNHDAMYWYRQDPGQGLRLIYYSQIVNDFQKGDIAEGYSVSREKKESFPLTVTSAQKNPTAFYLCASSSDSLRGTDTQYFGPGTRLTVL.

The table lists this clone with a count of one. The CDR3 DNA follows: TGTGCCAGCAGTTGGTCCAGCGGGAGCTACGAGCAGTACTTC. It yields the protein CASSWSSGSYEQYF. The chain links TRBV28 to TRBJ2-5, with 8 bases identical to TRBD2. TRBJ2-7 explains the end of the DNA better; the J call may be wrong. Germline V lookup: CDR1 MDHEN, CDR2 SYDVKM. The CDR3 extends over 14 amino acids.

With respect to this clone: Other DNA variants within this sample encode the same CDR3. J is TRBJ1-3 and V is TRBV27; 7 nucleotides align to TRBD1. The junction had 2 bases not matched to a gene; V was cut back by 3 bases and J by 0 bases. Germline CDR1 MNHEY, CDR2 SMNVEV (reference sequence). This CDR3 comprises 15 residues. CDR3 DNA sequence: TGTGCCAGCAGTTTTTCAGGGGGCTCTGGAAACACCATATATTTT. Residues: CASSFSGGSGNTIYF.

CDR3 amino acids: CASSYGSGRGYEQYF. In DNA form, the CDR3 reads TGTGCCAGCAGTTACGGAAGTGGCAGGGGCTACGAGCAGTACTTC. The V call is TRBV6-6, the J call TRBJ2-7, with a tentative D call TRBD1 (6 bases). The CDR3 runs to 15 residues. The germline V and J ends were trimmed by 2 bases and 3 bases, with 14 bases remaining between them. Germline V gene data show CDR1 as MNHNY and CDR2 as SVGAGI (reference sequence).